This TCR beta chain was sequenced for a study of blood T cell repertoires in COVID-19. The recovered donors of Cohort 3 showed two negative PCRs, clearance, or symptom resolution. V dropped 1 base and J dropped 3 bases, with 10 bases sitting between them. The CDR3 has 15 amino acids. Germline values: CDR1 LGHDT, CDR2 YNNKEL (reference sequence). Study processing details: By means of reference gene primer amplification, nucleated cell counts were estimated. Libraries were prepared by immunoSEQ multiplex PCR; TCRdb keeps only in-frame clonotypes and omits some of them. V, J and clone size are those of that table, while D and trimming were read from the DNA. The sample includes approximately 310,000 clones, roughly 88% seen only once; the top ten take less than 2.5%.

Specimen: PBMCs or T cells enriched from blood (not recorded which). J is TRBJ1-3 and V is TRBV3-1 (or the pseudogene TRBV3-2); possible D gene TRBD1, 5 bases. The receptor was isolated from a man aged 30 to 45 who had recovered from COVID-19. The DNA for the CDR3 is TGTGCCAGCAGCCAAGGTTCGGGGGTTGGAAACACCATATATTTT. Amino acids: CASSQGSGVGNTIYF.